This TCR beta chain was sequenced during a study of T cells in Graves' hyperthyroidism and ophthalmopathy. From roughly 10 ml of fresh peripheral blood, PBMCs were isolated. Trimming stripped 11 bases from V and 3 bases from J, with 11 bases between. Germline V lookup: CDR1 MDHEN, CDR2 SYDVKM. This CDR3 contains 12 residues. TCR beta CDR3 regions were amplified from RNA transcripts. HTBI primers were employed in a first-round RT-PCR of the TCR CDR3. MiXCR, applied by TCRdb to the multiplex PCR reads, yields one record per CDR3 protein. The sample has 640,000 or so distinct CDR3 sequences, 13% to 15% seen once.

The chain carries TRBV28 and TRBJ1-5; possible D gene TRBD1, 5 bases. The sequenced sample was blood. The source is a woman aged 18-29 years with Graves' ophthalmopathy. The CDR3 is CAAEGDNQPQHF. In DNA, the CDR3 is TGTGCCGCAGAAGGGGACAATCAGCCCCAGCATTTT.